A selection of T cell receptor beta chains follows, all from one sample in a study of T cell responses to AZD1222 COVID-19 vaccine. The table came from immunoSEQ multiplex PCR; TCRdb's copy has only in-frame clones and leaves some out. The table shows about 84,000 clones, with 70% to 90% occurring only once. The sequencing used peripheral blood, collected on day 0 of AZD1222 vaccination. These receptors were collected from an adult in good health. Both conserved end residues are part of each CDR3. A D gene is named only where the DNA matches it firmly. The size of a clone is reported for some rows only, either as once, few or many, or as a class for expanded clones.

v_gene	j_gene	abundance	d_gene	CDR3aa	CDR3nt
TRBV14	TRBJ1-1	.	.	CASRAFQGITEAFF	TGTGCCAGCCGAGCATTTCAGGGTATAACTGAAGCTTTCTTT
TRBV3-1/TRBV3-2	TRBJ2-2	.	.	CASSQGWDTNTGELFF	TGTGCCAGCAGCCAAGGTTGGGATACGAACACCGGGGAGCTGTTTTTT
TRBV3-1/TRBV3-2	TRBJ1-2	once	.	CASSRLTGKANYGYTF	TGTGCCAGCAGCCGACTCACAGGAAAGGCTAACTATGGCTACACCTTC
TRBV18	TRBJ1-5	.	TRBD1	CASSRQGAPNQPQHF	TGTGCCAGCTCACGCCAGGGGGCCCCAAATCAGCCCCAGCATTTT
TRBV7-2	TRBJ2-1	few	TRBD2	CASSPTPGGSQFF	TGTGCCAGCAGCCCCACCCCGGGGGGTTCCCAGTTCTTC
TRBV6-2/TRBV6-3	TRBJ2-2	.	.	CASSRRLEGVGVGELFF	TGTGCCAGCAGTCGCCGCCTGGAGGGAGTCGGGGTCGGGGAGCTGTTTTTT
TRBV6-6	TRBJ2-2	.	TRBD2	CASSGSGRLNTGELFF	TGTGCCTCCTCGGGGAGCGGGAGGCTAAACACCGGGGAGCTGTTTTTT
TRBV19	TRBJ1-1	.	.	CASSILWGDTEAFF	TGTGCCAGTAGTATCCTCTGGGGCGACACTGAAGCTTTCTTT
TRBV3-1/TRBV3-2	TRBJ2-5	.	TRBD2	CASSHRAGTSGLGETQYF	TGTGCCAGCAGCCACCGAGCCGGGACTAGCGGACTGGGGGAGACCCAGTACTTC
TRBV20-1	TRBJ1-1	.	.	CSASPPGRFLNTEAFF	TGCAGTGCCAGTCCTCCGGGACGGTTCCTGAACACTGAAGCTTTCTTT
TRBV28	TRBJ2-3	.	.	CASSSGSGTDTQYF	TGTGCCAGCAGTAGCGGGTCTGGCACAGATACGCAGTATTTT
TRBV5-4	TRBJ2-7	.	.	CASSLDSRSYEQYF	TGTGCCAGCAGCTTGGATAGTAGGAGCTACGAGCAGTACTTC
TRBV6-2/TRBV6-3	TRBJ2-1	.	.	CASSKIIRSSYNEQFF	TGTGCCAGCAGCAAGATTATCCGTAGCTCCTACAATGAGCAGTTCTTC
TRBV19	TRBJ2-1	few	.	CASNRGHGLADSYNEQFF	TGTGCCAGTAATAGGGGACACGGGCTAGCGGACTCCTACAATGAGCAGTTCTTC
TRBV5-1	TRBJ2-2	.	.	CASVKQVGTGELFF	TGCGCCAGCGTAAAACAGGTTGGCACCGGGGAGCTGTTTTTT
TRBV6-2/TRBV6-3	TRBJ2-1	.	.	CASSYEAWHEQFF	TGTGCCAGCAGTTACGAGGCGTGGCATGAGCAGTTCTTC
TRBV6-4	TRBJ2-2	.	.	CASSDGTGGELFF	TGTGCCAGCAGTGACGGGACTGGCGGGGAGCTGTTTTTT
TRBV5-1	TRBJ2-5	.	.	CASSLSGIGTQYF	TGCGCCAGCAGCCTTTCCGGGATAGGGACCCAGTACTTC
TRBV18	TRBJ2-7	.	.	CASSPVQGGSYEQYF	TGTGCCAGCTCACCGGTTCAGGGGGGCTCCTACGAGCAGTACTTC
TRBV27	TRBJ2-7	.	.	CASSSHGEYEQYF	TGTGCCAGCAGTTCCCACGGAGAGTACGAGCAGTACTTC
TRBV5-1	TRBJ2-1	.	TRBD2	CASSEAGGSSYNEQFF	TGCGCCAGCAGCGAGGCGGGAGGGAGCTCCTACAATGAGCAGTTCTTC
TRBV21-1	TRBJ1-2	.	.	CASSKPCGHLTNYGYTF	TGTGCCAGCAGCAAGCCTTGTGGGCATCTAACTAACTATGGCTACACCTTC
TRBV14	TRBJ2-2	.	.	CASSHGGTIGELFF	TGTGCCAGCAGCCACGGAGGGACCATCGGGGAGCTGTTTTTT
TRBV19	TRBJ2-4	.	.	CASSIYGVLAKNIQYF	TGTGCCAGTAGTATATACGGGGTCCTAGCCAAAAACATTCAGTACTTC
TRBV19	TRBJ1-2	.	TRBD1	CASRWTGRVGYGYTF	TGTGCCAGTAGATGGACAGGGAGAGTTGGCTATGGCTACACCTTC
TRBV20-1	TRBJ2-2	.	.	CSASKRRLTGELFF	TGCAGTGCTAGTAAGAGGAGGCTCACCGGGGAGCTGTTTTTT
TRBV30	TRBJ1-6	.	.	CAWRRTDYNSPLHF	TGTGCCTGGAGACGGACAGATTATAATTCACCCCTCCACTTT
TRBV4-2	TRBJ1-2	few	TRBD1	CASSQGQGEGYTF	TGTGCCAGCAGCCAGGGACAGGGTGAGGGCTACACCTTC
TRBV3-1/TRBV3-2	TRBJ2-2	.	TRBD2	CASSQDKAGGPWTGELFF	TGTGCCAGCAGCCAAGATAAAGCGGGAGGGCCATGGACCGGGGAGCTGTTTTTT
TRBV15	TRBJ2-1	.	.	CATSRERSGLGEQFF	TGTGCCACCAGCAGGGAAAGGAGCGGGCTGGGTGAGCAGTTCTTC
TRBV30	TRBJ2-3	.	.	CAWVGLSTDTQYF	TGTGCCTGGGTGGGCTTGAGCACAGATACGCAGTATTTT
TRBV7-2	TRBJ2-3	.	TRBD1	CASSNPPGGQGATDTQYF	TGTGCCAGCAGCAACCCACCTGGGGGACAGGGGGCCACAGATACGCAGTATTTT